Each of the 6 T cell receptor beta chains below was sequenced from the same sample in a study of T cells in Graves' hyperthyroidism and ophthalmopathy. From RNA transcripts, TCR beta CDR3 regions were amplified. An initial round of RT-PCR targeting the TCR CDR3 relied on the HTBI primer set. TCRdb ran MiXCR on the multiplex PCR reads and lists one entry per CDR3 protein. The sample has 730,000 or so distinct CDR3 sequences; under 20% are singletons. The sequenced material came from blood. These receptor sequences come from a woman in her fifties or sixties with Graves' hyperthyroidism that later progressed to Graves' ophthalmopathy.

This sequence joins TRBV5-5 and TRBJ2-5, with D perhaps TRBD1 (5 bases). V was pared by 5 bases and J by 3 bases, with 11 bases between. This CDR3 contains 13 residues. The germline gives CDR1 SGHKS, CDR2 YYEKEE (reference sequence). CDR3 bases: TGTGCCAGCAGAGTAGGGGAAGAAGAGACCCAGTACTTC. Translating gives CASRVGEEETQYF.

V usage is TRBV5-1 and J usage is TRBJ1-4; D uncertain. In germline, CDR1 is SGHRS, CDR2 YFSETQ. The CDR3 totals 13 residues. Trimming cost V 3 bases and J 4 bases, with 7 bases left between them. CDR3 in amino acids: CASSWESNEKLFF. CDR3 DNA: TGCGCCAGCAGCTGGGAGAGTAATGAAAAACTGTTTTTT.

This clonotype was observed many times. The rearrangement joins TRBV30 to TRBJ1-2; 9 bases align to TRBD1. The V segment lost 4 bases and the J segment 6 bases; nucleotides outside the gene matches: 6. Germline assignment: CDR1 GTSNPN and CDR2 SVGIG (reference sequence). This CDR3 spans 13 amino acids. CDR3 DNA: TGTGCCTGGAAAAAGGGACAGGGCGATGGCTACACCTTC. Amino acids: CAWKKGQGDGYTF.

The rearrangement links TRBV27 to TRBJ2-7, with unresolved D. V lost 4 bases and J lost 7, with 14 bases in between. The CDR3 has 13 residues. From germline, CDR1 is MNHEY and CDR2 SMNVEV (reference sequence). The CDR3 DNA follows: TGTGCCAGCAGTTCACACACAACCGGGGAGCAGTACTTC. This sequence encodes CASSSHTTGEQYF.

The sample holds many counts of this clonotype. This chain connects TRBV3-1 to TRBJ1-3; D not resolved. Germline CDR1 LGHDT, CDR2 YNNKEL (reference sequence). This CDR3 has 16 amino acids. Trimming cost V 4 bases and J 0 bases, with 13 bases left between them. The CDR3 here is CASSPPVGGSGNTIYF. The CDR3 DNA sequence: TGTGCCAGCAGCCCCCCAGTGGGAGGCTCTGGAAACACCATATATTTT.

This clonotype appeared many times. This rearrangement joins TRBV6-1 to TRBJ2-7; 9 nucleotides line up with TRBD1. The germline V gene has CDR1 MNHNS and CDR2 SASEGT. Trimming took 5 bases from V and 1 from J; bases not matched to a gene: 6. The CDR3 extends over 15 amino acids. This CDR3 is CASSSPGQGSYEQYF. As DNA, the CDR3 is TGTGCCAGCAGTTCCCCGGGACAGGGTTCCTACGAGCAGTACTTC.